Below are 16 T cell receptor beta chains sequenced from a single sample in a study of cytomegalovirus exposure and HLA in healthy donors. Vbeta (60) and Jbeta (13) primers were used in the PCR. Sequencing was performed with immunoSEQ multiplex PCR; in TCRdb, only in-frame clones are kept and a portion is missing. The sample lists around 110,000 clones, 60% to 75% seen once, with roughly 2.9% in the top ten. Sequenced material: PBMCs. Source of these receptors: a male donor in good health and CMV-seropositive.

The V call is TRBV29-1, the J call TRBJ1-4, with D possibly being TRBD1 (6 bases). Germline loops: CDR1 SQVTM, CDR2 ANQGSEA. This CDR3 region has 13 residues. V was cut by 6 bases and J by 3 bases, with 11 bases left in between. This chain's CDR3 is CSVSGDANEKLFF. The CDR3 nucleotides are TGCAGCGTATCAGGGGACGCTAATGAAAAACTGTTTTTT.

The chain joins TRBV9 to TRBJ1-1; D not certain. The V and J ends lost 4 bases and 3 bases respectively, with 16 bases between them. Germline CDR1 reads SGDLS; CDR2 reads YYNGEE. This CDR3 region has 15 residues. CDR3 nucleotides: TGTGCCAGCAGCCCCCGTGCCCGGGGAGACACTGAAGCTTTCTTT. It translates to CASSPRARGDTEAFF.

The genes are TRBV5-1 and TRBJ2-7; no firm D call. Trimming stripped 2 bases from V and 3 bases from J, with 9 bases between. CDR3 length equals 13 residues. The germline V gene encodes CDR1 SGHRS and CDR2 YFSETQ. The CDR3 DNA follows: TGCGCCAGCAGCTTTGCCCTAAGCTACGAGCAGTACTTC. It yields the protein CASSFALSYEQYF.

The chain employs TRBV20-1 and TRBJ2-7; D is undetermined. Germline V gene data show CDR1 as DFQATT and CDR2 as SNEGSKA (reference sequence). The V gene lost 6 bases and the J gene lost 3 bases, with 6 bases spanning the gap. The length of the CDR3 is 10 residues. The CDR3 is CSATDYEQYF. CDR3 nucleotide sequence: TGCAGTGCCACTGACTACGAGCAGTACTTC.

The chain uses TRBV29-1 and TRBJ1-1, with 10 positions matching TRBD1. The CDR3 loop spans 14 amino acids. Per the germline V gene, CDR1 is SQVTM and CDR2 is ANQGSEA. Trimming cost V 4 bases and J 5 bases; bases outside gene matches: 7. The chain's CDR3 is CSVVRQGARTEAFF. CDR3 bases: TGCAGCGTTGTCCGACAGGGGGCTCGGACTGAAGCTTTCTTT.

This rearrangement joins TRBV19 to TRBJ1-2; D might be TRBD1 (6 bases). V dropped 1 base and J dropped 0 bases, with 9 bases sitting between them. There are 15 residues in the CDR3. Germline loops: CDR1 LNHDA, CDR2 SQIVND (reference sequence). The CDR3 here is CASSIVRGTNYGYTF. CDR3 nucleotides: TGTGCCAGTAGTATAGTGAGGGGGACTAACTATGGCTACACCTTC. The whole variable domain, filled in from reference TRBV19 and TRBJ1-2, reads DGGITQSPKYLFRKEGQNVTLSCEQNLNHDAMYWYRQDPGQGLRLIYYSQIVNDFQKGDIAEGYSVSREKKESFPLTVTSAQKNPTAFYLCASSIVRGTNYGYTFGSGTRLTVV.

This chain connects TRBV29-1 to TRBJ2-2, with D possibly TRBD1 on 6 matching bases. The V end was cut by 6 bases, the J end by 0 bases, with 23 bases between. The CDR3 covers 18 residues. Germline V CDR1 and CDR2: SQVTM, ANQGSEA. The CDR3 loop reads CSVEQGNLYPPNTGELFF. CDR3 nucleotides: TGCAGCGTGGAACAGGGCAACTTATATCCCCCGAACACCGGGGAGCTGTTTTTT.

CDR3 protein: CATRTSGGPHYNEQFF. The CDR3 DNA reads TGTGCCACCCGGACTAGCGGGGGCCCCCATTACAATGAGCAGTTCTTC. This sequence joins TRBV10-3 and TRBJ2-1; 13 nucleotides line up with TRBD2. CDR3 size: 16 residues. V shed 10 bases, J shed 4 bases, and the junction held 10 bases outside the gene matches. In germline, CDR1 is ENHRY, CDR2 SYGVKD.

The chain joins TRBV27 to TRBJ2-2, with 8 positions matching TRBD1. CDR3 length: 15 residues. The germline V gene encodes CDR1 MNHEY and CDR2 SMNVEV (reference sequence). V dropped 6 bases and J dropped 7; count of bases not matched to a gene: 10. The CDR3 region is CASSWDRTGVGELFF. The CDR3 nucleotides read TGTGCCAGCAGCTGGGACAGGACTGGCGTCGGGGAGCTGTTTTTT.

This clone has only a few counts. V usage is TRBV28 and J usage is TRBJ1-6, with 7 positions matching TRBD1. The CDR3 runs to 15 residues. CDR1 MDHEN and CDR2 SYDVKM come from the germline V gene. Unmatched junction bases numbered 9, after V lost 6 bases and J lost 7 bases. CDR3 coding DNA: TGTGCCAGCAGCACCTCCGGGACAGCCAATTCACCCCTCCACTTT. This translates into CASSTSGTANSPLHF.

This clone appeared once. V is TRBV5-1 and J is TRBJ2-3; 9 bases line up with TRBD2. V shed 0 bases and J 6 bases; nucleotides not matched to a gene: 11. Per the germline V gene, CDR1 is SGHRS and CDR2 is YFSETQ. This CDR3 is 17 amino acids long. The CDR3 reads CASSLADRGLALDTQYF. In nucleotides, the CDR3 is TGCGCCAGCAGCTTGGCCGACCGCGGACTAGCGTTGGATACGCAGTATTTT.

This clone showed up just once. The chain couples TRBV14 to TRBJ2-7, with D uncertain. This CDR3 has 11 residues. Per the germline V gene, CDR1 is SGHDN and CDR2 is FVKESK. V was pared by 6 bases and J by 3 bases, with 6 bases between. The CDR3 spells CASRGIYEQYF. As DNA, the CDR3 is TGTGCCAGCAGGGGCATCTACGAGCAGTACTTC.

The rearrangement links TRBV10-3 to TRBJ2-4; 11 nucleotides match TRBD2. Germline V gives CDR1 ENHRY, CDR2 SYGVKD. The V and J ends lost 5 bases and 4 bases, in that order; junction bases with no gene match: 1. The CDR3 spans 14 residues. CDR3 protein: CAISPSGGKNIQYF. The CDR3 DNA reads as TGTGCCATCAGTCCTAGCGGGGGGAAAAACATTCAGTACTTC.

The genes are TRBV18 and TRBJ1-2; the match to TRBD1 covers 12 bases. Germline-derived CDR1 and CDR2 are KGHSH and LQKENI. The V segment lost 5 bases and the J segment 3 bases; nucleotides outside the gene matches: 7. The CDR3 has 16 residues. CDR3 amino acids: CASSSQGQGAYYGYTF. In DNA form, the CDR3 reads TGTGCCAGCTCATCCCAGGGACAGGGGGCGTACTATGGCTACACCTTC.

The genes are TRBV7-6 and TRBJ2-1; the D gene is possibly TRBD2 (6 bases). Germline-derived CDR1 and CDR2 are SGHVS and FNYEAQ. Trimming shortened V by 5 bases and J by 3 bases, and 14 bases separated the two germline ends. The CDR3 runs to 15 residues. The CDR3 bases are TGTGCCAGCAGCCCAGCAGCGGGTGACTACAATGAGCAGTTCTTC. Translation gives CASSPAAGDYNEQFF.

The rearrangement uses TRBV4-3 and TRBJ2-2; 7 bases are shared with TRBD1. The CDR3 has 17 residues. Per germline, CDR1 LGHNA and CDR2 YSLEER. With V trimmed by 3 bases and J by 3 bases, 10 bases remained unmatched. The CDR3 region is CASSHSSRGTDTGELFF. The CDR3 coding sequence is TGCGCCAGCAGCCATTCCTCTAGGGGGACAGACACCGGGGAGCTGTTTTTT.